This T cell receptor (beta chain) originates from a study of T cell changes during pregnancy in multiple sclerosis. TCRdb's copy holds only in-frame clones and misses some; the assay was immunoSEQ multiplex PCR. The sample includes tens of thousands of clones, 91% of them seen just once. This clone was recorded once. Trimming took 4 bases from V and 0 from J; bases not matched to a gene: 6. CDR3 length: 16 residues. Germline lookup yields CDR1 LNHDA and CDR2 SQIVND (reference sequence). The source was CD4+ T cells from peripheral blood mononuclear cells, collected after pregnancy. The V gene is TRBV19, the J gene TRBJ2-5; 9 bases fit TRBD1. This TCR came from a female donor in good health, enrolled as a control in a pregnancy study. CDR3 nucleotide sequence: TGTGCCAGTAGTAGAGGGGGACAGGGCCACCAAGAGACCCAGTACTTC. Residues: CASSRGGQGHQETQYF.